This entry lists 21 T cell receptor beta chains sequenced from one sample in a study of cytomegalovirus exposure and HLA in healthy donors. With 60 Vbeta and 13 Jbeta primers, the PCR was carried out. Data came from immunoSEQ multiplex PCR; TCRdb stores just in-frame clones and leaves some out. This table holds approximately 190,000 clones, around 85% found once. Material: PBMCs. The origin of the receptors is a man aged 35-49 years in good health and CMV-seropositive.

This chain joins TRBV7-2 and TRBJ2-1, with 10 bases matching TRBD2. Looked up from germline, CDR1 is SGHTA and CDR2 is FQGNSA. The CDR3 loop spans 17 amino acids. Trimming at V came to 1 base and at J to 4 bases, leaving 7 bases not matched to a gene. The CDR3 DNA reads as TGTGCCAGCAGCTTAGAGCTAGCGGGGGCCTATTACAATGAGCAGTTCTTC. It encodes CASSLELAGAYYNEQFF.

V gene TRBV19 combines with J gene TRBJ2-2, with D possibly matching TRBD1 (6 bases). The length of the CDR3 is 15 residues. From germline, CDR1 is LNHDA and CDR2 SQIVND (reference sequence). The V gene lost 10 bases and the J gene lost 6 bases, with 21 bases spanning the gap. CDR3 in amino acids: CATRGQTGTAGELFF. The CDR3 coding sequence is TGTGCCACTCGAGGGCAAACAGGGACCGCCGGGGAGCTGTTTTTT.

A single count supports this clone. The CDR3 DNA reads TGTGCCAGCAGCACCCGACAGGGACAGAGCTCCTACGAGCAGTACTTC. This translates into CASSTRQGQSSYEQYF. The V gene is TRBV7-6, the J gene TRBJ2-7; 7 nucleotides agree with TRBD1. CDR1 is SGHVS, CDR2 FNYEAQ, per germline. The CDR3 spans 16 residues. V gave up 5 bases and J gave up 0 bases; unmatched junction bases: 10.

The rearrangement uses TRBV6-6 and TRBJ1-5, with 7 positions matching TRBD1. V gave up 6 bases and J gave up 3 bases; unmatched junction bases: 8. The germline V gene encodes CDR1 MNHNY and CDR2 SVGAGI (reference sequence). This CDR3 has 15 residues. CDR3 residues: CASRAGQRNNQPQHF. CDR3 nucleotide sequence: TGTGCCAGCAGGGCGGGACAGAGAAACAATCAGCCCCAGCATTTT.

The CDR3 sequence is CASSMRTDNYGYTF. DNA of the CDR3: TGTGCCAGTAGTATGCGTACAGACAACTATGGCTACACCTTC. V and J are TRBV19 and TRBJ1-2; D gene uncertain. There are 14 residues in the CDR3. V lost 3 bases and J lost 2, with 10 bases in between. Germline CDR1 is LNHDA and CDR2 is SQIVND (reference sequence).

The CDR3 DNA follows: TGTGCCAGCAGTAGGGGGACAGATTATGGCTACACCTTC. It specifies CASSRGTDYGYTF. J is TRBJ1-2 and V is TRBV28, with 7 nucleotides matching TRBD1. This CDR3 is built from 13 residues. The germline CDR1 and CDR2 sequences are MDHEN and SYDVKM. After removal of 5 bases from V and 5 bases from J, the junction contained 5 bases not matched to a gene.

The V gene is TRBV5-1, the J gene TRBJ2-7, with 13 bases that match TRBD2. This CDR3 has 17 residues. Germline assignment: CDR1 SGHRS and CDR2 YFSETQ. V lost 0 bases to trimming and J lost 2 bases; unmatched junction nucleotides: 5. The CDR3 region is CASSLGLAGGPPYEQYF. The CDR3 DNA reads as TGCGCCAGCAGCTTGGGACTAGCGGGGGGACCTCCCTACGAGCAGTACTTC.

The rearrangement joins TRBV6-4 to TRBJ2-7; D may be TRBD2 (5 bases). The CDR3 spans 14 residues. Looked up from germline, CDR1 is MRHNA and CDR2 is SNTAGT. Trimming left V 8 bases short and J 0 bases short, with 14 bases between. The CDR3 reads CASHPRASSYEQYF. CDR3 nucleotide sequence: TGTGCCAGCCATCCGCGGGCTAGCTCCTACGAGCAGTACTTC.

This clone was picked up one time. This chain uses TRBV30 with TRBJ2-2; tentative D call: TRBD2 (5 bases). Germline assignment: CDR1 GTSNPN and CDR2 SVGIG (reference sequence). The V and J ends lost 0 bases and 0 bases respectively, with 17 bases between them. The CDR3 totals 18 residues. This CDR3 is CAWSVYLGLGANTGELFF. The CDR3 DNA reads TGTGCCTGGAGTGTATACTTGGGATTGGGAGCGAACACCGGGGAGCTGTTTTTT.

The gene calls are TRBV27 and TRBJ1-5; no clear D. This CDR3 is built from 13 residues. Germline V lookup: CDR1 MNHEY, CDR2 SMNVEV (reference sequence). V lost 4 bases to trimming and J lost 0 bases, with 4 bases between them. Here the CDR3 reads CASSSYSNQPQHF. In DNA, the CDR3 is TGTGCCAGCAGTTCTTATAGCAATCAGCCCCAGCATTTT.

The gene calls are TRBV9 and TRBJ1-2, with D unresolved. V lost 0 bases, J lost 4 bases, and 13 bases lay in between. The length of the CDR3 is 15 residues. The V gene's germline CDR1 is SGDLS and CDR2 YYNGEE. The CDR3 loop is CASSVGEYPAYGYTF. The CDR3 region has the DNA TGTGCCAGCAGCGTAGGGGAGTATCCGGCCTATGGCTACACCTTC.

This chain connects TRBV27 to TRBJ1-2, with TRBD1 matching 7 bases. Germline V CDR1 and CDR2: MNHEY, SMNVEV (reference sequence). CDR3 length: 15 residues. With 0 bases clipped from V and 4 bases from J, the junction kept 5 bases outside the gene matches. The CDR3 coding sequence is TGTGCCAGCAGTTTATCGACAGGGATCGGCTATGGCTACACCTTC. Translated, it gives CASSLSTGIGYGYTF.

The CDR3 region is CASSQGTGTAKNIQYF. In DNA form, the CDR3 reads TGCGCCAGCAGCCAGGGAACAGGGACGGCCAAAAACATTCAGTACTTC. This sequence joins TRBV4-3 and TRBJ2-4; a weak D match, TRBD1 (6 bases). This CDR3 has 16 residues. Germline CDR1 reads LGHNA; CDR2 reads YSLEER. V was shortened by 3 bases and J by 1 base, with 13 bases between the two germline ends.

V gene TRBV25-1 combines with J gene TRBJ2-5; D remains ambiguous. Germline loops: CDR1 MGHDK, CDR2 SYGVNS. The CDR3 consists of 15 residues. V lost 2 bases, J lost 5 bases, and 15 bases lay in between. CDR3 region: CASSEDEDSRETQYF. The CDR3 DNA reads TGTGCCAGCAGTGAAGACGAAGACTCAAGGGAGACCCAGTACTTC.

The V and J genes are TRBV30 and TRBJ1-1, with unresolved D. This CDR3 is 13 amino acids long. From germline, CDR1 is GTSNPN and CDR2 SVGIG (reference sequence). With 4 bases removed from V and 4 bases from J, the gap between germline ends came to 13 bases. DNA for the CDR3: TGTGCCTGGAACTCCGGAGGTAGCACTGAAGCTTTCTTT. Its translation: CAWNSGGSTEAFF.

Concerning this clone: The identical CDR3 is also encoded by other nucleotide sequences in the sample. V and J are TRBV13 and TRBJ2-2; possibly TRBD1 for D (6 bases). Germline values: CDR1 PRHDT, CDR2 FYEKMQ (reference sequence). V was clipped by 5 bases and J by 7 bases, with 17 bases between them. The CDR3 is 15 residues long. This CDR3 reads CASSPQQGSVGELFF. The CDR3 bases are TGTGCCAGCAGCCCGCAACAGGGAAGTGTCGGGGAGCTGTTTTTT.

The chain couples TRBV5-1 to TRBJ1-4; 7 positions agree with TRBD1. The CDR3 is 14 residues long. Germline loops: CDR1 SGHRS, CDR2 YFSETQ. V dropped 7 bases and J dropped 8; count of bases not matched to a gene: 11. The CDR3 spells CASGRGQLREKLFF. The CDR3 nucleotides read TGCGCCAGCGGCCGGGGACAGTTACGCGAAAAACTGTTTTTT.

The genes are TRBV27 and TRBJ2-7; TRBD2 agrees at 8 bases. The CDR3 length is 13 residues. Per germline, CDR1 MNHEY and CDR2 SMNVEV (reference sequence). With 8 bases clipped from V and 5 bases from J, the junction kept 8 bases outside the gene matches. DNA for the CDR3: TGTGCCAGCTGGAGCGGGGGTACCCACGAGCAGTACTTC. Protein: CASWSGGTHEQYF.

The rearrangement joins TRBV2 to TRBJ2-2, with 8 bases lining up with TRBD2. The CDR3 length is 15 residues. Trimming removed 6 bases from V and 2 bases from J; junction bases left unmatched: 5. CDR1 and CDR2 from the germline V gene are SNHLY and FYNNEI. CDR3 nucleotides: TGTGCCAGCAGGATGACTAGCGTAAACACCGGGGAGCTGTTTTTT. It is translated as CASRMTSVNTGELFF. The complete variable domain, with remaining parts taken from reference TRBV2 and TRBJ2-2, reads EPEVTQTPSHQVTQMGQEVILRCVPISNHLYFYWYRQILGQKVEFLVSFYNNEISEKSEIFDDQFSVERPDGSNFTLKIRSTKLEDSAMYFCASRMTSVNTGELFFGEGSRLTVL.

The chain carries TRBV27 and TRBJ2-5, with 9 nucleotides matching TRBD1. V trimming: 6 bases; J trimming: 3 bases; junction bases outside the gene matches: 8. Germline lookup yields CDR1 MNHEY and CDR2 SMNVEV (reference sequence). The CDR3 has 15 amino acids. The CDR3 is CASSSTRDREETQYF. The CDR3, as DNA: TGTGCCAGCAGCTCCACCCGGGACAGGGAAGAGACCCAGTACTTC.

The chain has TRBV6-5 and TRBJ2-5; 10 nucleotides agree with TRBD1. V trimming: 6 bases; J trimming: 4 bases; junction bases outside the gene matches: 8. CDR3 length: 15 amino acids. Germline V CDR1 and CDR2: MNHEY, SVGAGI. CDR3 amino acids: CASSNGQGGRETQYF. Written as DNA, the CDR3 is TGTGCCAGCAGCAACGGACAGGGGGGGCGAGAGACCCAGTACTTC.